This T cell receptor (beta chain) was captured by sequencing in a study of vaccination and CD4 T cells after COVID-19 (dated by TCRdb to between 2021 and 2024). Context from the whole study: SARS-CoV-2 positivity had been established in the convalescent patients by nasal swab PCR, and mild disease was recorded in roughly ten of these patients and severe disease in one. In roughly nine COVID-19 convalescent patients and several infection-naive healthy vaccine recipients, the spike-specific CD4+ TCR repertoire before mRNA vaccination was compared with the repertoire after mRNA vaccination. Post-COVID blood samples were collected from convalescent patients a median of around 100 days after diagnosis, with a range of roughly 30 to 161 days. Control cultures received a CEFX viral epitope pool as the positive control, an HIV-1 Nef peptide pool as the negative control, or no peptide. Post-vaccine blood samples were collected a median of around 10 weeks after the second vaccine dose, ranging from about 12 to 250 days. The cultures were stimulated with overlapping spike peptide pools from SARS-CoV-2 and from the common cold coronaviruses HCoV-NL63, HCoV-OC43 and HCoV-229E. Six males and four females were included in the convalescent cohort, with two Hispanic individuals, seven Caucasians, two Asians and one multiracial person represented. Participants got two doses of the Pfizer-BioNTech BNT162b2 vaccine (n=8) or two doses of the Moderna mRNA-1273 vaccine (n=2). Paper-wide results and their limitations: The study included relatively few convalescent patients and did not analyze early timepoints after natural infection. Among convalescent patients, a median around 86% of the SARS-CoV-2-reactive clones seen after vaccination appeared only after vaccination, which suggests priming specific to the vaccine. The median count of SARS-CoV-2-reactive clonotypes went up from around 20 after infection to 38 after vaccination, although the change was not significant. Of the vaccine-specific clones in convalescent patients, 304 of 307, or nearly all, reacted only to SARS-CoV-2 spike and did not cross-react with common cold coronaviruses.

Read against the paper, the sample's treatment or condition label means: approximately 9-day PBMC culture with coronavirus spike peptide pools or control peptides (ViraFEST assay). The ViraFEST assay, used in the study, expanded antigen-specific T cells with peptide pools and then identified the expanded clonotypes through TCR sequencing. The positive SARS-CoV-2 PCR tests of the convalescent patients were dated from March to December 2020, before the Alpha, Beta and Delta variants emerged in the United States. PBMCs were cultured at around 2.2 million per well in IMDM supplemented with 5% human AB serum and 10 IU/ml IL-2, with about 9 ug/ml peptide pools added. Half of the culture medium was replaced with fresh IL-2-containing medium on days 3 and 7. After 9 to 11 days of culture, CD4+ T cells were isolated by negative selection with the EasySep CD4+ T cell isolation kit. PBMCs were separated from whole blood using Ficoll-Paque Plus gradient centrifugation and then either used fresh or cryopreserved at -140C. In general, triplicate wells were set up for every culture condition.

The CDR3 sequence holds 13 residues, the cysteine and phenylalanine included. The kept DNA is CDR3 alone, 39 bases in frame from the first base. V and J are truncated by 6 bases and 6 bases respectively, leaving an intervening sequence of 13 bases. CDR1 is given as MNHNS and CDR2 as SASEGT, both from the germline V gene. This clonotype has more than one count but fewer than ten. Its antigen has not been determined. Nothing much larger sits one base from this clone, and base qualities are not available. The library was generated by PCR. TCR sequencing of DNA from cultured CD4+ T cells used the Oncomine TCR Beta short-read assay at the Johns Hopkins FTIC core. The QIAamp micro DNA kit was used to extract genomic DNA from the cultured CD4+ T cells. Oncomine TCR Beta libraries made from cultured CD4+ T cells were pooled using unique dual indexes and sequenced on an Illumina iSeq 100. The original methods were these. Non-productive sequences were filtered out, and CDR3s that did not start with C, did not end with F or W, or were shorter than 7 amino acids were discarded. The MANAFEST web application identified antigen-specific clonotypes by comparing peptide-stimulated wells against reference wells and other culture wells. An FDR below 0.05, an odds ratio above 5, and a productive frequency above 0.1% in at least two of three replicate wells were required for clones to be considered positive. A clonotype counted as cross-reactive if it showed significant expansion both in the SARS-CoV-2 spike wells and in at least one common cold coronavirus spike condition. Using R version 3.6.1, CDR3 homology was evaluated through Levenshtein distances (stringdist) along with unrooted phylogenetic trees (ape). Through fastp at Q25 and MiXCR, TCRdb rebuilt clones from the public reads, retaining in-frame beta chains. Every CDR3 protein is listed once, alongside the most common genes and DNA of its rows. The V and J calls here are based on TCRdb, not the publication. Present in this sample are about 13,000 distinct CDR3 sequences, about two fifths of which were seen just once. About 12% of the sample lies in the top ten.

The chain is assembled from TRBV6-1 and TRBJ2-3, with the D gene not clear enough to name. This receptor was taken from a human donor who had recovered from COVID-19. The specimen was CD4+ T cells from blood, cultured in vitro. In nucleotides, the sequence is TGTGCCAGCAGCCTTGATGTTCGGGATACGCAGTATTTT. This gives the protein CASSLDVRDTQYF.